Shown below are 20 T cell receptor beta chains from a single sample sequenced in a study of blood T cell repertoires in COVID-19. The protocol was immunoSEQ multiplex PCR, while the TCRdb copy is restricted to in-frame clones and leaves out a portion. This table has 230,000 or so clones, around 80% appearing once. Material for sequencing was peripheral blood. These receptors all come from a man aged 30 to 39 with active or convalescent COVID-19.

The V gene is TRBV2, the J gene TRBJ2-5; a possible D gene is TRBD2 (6 bases). The CDR3 consists of 13 residues. Deletions cut 6 bases from V and 5 bases from J, with 13 bases between. Looked up from germline, CDR1 is SNHLY and CDR2 is FYNNEI. CDR3 coding DNA: TGTGCCAGCAGCCCCCGGGGGAGGGAGACCCAGTACTTC. As protein: CASSPRGRETQYF.

The chain carries TRBV6-1 and TRBJ1-4; 9 bases match TRBD1. Germline V lookup: CDR1 MNHNS, CDR2 SASEGT. This CDR3 has 14 residues. V was pared by 8 bases and J by 8 bases, with 9 bases of the junction left unmatched. CDR3 nucleotide sequence: TGTGCCAGCCGAGGGGGCGGACAGGGGGAAAAACTGTTTTTT. It encodes CASRGGGQGEKLFF.

The J gene is TRBJ1-1, the V gene TRBV6-5; 8 bases agree with TRBD1. This CDR3 is built from 14 residues. V lost 5 bases to trimming and J lost 4 bases; unmatched junction nucleotides: 6. Germline CDR1 MNHEY, CDR2 SVGAGI. CDR3 coding DNA: TGTGCCAGCAGTACAGGGGGACGAAGCACTGAAGCTTTCTTT. It translates to CASSTGGRSTEAFF.

This chain joins TRBV5-4 and TRBJ2-2, with 7 positions matching TRBD2. Trimming cost V 0 bases and J 4 bases; bases outside gene matches: 9. The CDR3 spans 17 residues. Germline values: CDR1 SGHNT, CDR2 YYREEE (reference sequence). CDR3 coding DNA: TGTGCCAGCAGCTTGGCCCTTGGGCGGGAGAGCACCGGGGAGCTGTTTTTT. This translates into CASSLALGRESTGELFF.

The chain couples TRBV30 to TRBJ2-6, with 11 bases aligning to TRBD2. In germline, CDR1 is GTSNPN, CDR2 SVGIG (reference sequence). Germline trimming cut 4 bases from V and 0 bases from J; bases unmatched to any gene: 2. The CDR3 contains 16 residues. DNA of the CDR3: TGTGCCTGGAATAGCGGGGGGGCCTCTGGGGCCAACGTCCTGACTTTC. This gives the protein CAWNSGGASGANVLTF.

The rearrangement links TRBV6-5 to TRBJ2-1, with D possibly TRBD2 on 6 matching bases. The CDR3 is 15 amino acids. Trimming took 5 bases from V and 4 from J, leaving 15 bases between them. Germline V gene lookup returns CDR1 MNHEY and CDR2 SVGAGI. CDR3 nucleotides: TGTGCCAGCAGTCGCGTGGGGGGTCTTTACAATGAGCAGTTCTTC. Translating gives CASSRVGGLYNEQFF.

This clone was detected a few times. Other DNA variants within this sample encode the same CDR3. The chain has TRBV7-2 and TRBJ2-7; TRBD2 matches at 10 bases. The CDR3 has 13 residues. J lost 3 bases, V lost 5 bases, and 1 base had no gene match. Germline CDR1 SGHTA, CDR2 FQGNSA. The CDR3 DNA follows: TGTGCCAGCAGCCGGACTAGCGGCTACGAGCAGTACTTC. The encoded protein is CASSRTSGYEQYF.

The chain couples TRBV7-2 to TRBJ1-6; TRBD1 agrees at 9 bases. Looked up from germline, CDR1 is SGHTA and CDR2 is FQGNSA. Unmatched junction bases numbered 8, after V lost 2 bases and J lost 9 bases. The CDR3 runs 16 residues. DNA of the CDR3: TGTGCCAGCAGCTTAAGGCAACAGGGGGCTGGTTCACCCCTCCACTTT. It translates to CASSLRQQGAGSPLHF.

The table lists this clone with a count of one. DNA of the CDR3: TGTGCCGGACAGACAGACAGGAACACTGAAGCTTTCTTT. Encoded protein: CAGQTDRNTEAFF. The chain couples TRBV2 to TRBJ1-1; TRBD1 is a possible D gene (6 bases). The V gene lost 11 bases and the J gene lost 1 base, with 14 bases spanning the gap. Germline CDR1 SNHLY, CDR2 FYNNEI. This CDR3 spans 13 amino acids.

The chain recombines TRBV21-1 with TRBJ1-3; the table's TRBD1 call for D was not verified on the DNA. TRBV21-1 constitutes a pseudogene. CDR3 length equals 18 residues. The CDR3 is CASSKLGQGTSSGNTIYF. The CDR3 DNA follows: TGTGCCAGCAGCAAACTGGGACAGGGGACGAGCTCTGGAAACACCATATATTTT.

This chain joins TRBV19 and TRBJ2-7; D ambiguous. The length of the CDR3 is 14 residues. V gave up 6 bases and J gave up 2 bases, with 14 bases separating them. Germline V CDR1 and CDR2: LNHDA, SQIVND (reference sequence). The CDR3 nucleotides are TGTGCCAGTAGCGCGGCTCCTGAGCCCTACGAGCAGTACTTC. Protein product: CASSAAPEPYEQYF.

The rearrangement joins TRBV6-5 to TRBJ1-6; possibly TRBD1 for D (6 bases). Trimming left V 2 bases short and J 6 bases short, with 11 bases between. Germline V gene lookup returns CDR1 MNHEY and CDR2 SVGAGI. This CDR3 has 15 residues. The CDR3: CASSYEAGVNSPLHF. CDR3 nucleotide sequence: TGTGCCAGCAGTTACGAGGCAGGGGTTAATTCACCCCTCCACTTT.

The V and J genes are TRBV15 and TRBJ2-1; 13 bases map to TRBD2. Trimming at V came to 1 base and at J to 1 base, leaving 4 bases not matched to a gene. Looked up from germline, CDR1 is LNHNV and CDR2 is YYDKDF (reference sequence). This CDR3 contains 18 residues. The CDR3, as DNA: TGTGCCACCAGCAGAGGGGGACTAGCGGGAACATCCTACAATGAGCAGTTCTTC. Encoded protein: CATSRGGLAGTSYNEQFF.

This clone was recorded a few times. The CDR3 region is CASTRNYGYTF. DNA for the CDR3: TGTGCCAGCACCCGTAACTATGGCTACACCTTC. The chain carries TRBV28 and TRBJ1-2, with no clear D. Germline V gene sequence: CDR1 MDHEN, CDR2 SYDVKM. V was clipped by 7 bases and J by 1 base, with 4 bases between them. This CDR3 is 11 amino acids long.

CDR3 region: CASSVGPSIYNEQFF. DNA for the CDR3: TGTGCCAGCAGCGTAGGGCCGTCGATCTACAATGAGCAGTTCTTC. This chain links TRBV9 with TRBJ2-1; no firm D call. Looked up from germline, CDR1 is SGDLS and CDR2 is YYNGEE. The CDR3 is made up of 15 amino acids. V lost 0 bases to trimming and J lost 3 bases, with 10 bases between them.

The chain is built from TRBV6-2 or TRBV6-3 and TRBJ2-3, with 8 nucleotides matching TRBD1. The V gene end was trimmed by 5 bases and the J gene end by 5 bases; junction bases not matched to a gene: 12. This CDR3 has 16 residues. Germline loops: CDR1 MNHEY, CDR2 SVGEGT. CDR3 protein: CASSEPDGQGRDTQYF. CDR3 DNA sequence: TGTGCCAGCAGTGAGCCCGACGGACAGGGAAGAGATACGCAGTATTTT.

The V call is TRBV10-1, the J call TRBJ2-3, with TRBD2 as a possible D gene (5 bases). Trimming stripped 7 bases from V and 4 bases from J, with 9 bases between. Per germline, CDR1 WNHNN and CDR2 SYGVQD (reference sequence). The CDR3 extends over 12 amino acids. The CDR3 sequence is CASNPSPDTQYF. The CDR3 coding sequence is TGCGCCAGCAACCCTAGCCCAGATACGCAGTATTTT.

J is TRBJ1-4 and V is TRBV30; 9 nucleotides align to TRBD1. Trimming removed 3 bases from V and 11 bases from J; junction bases left unmatched: 4. The CDR3 totals 12 residues. Germline-derived CDR1 and CDR2 are GTSNPN and SVGIG (reference sequence). CDR3 nucleotide sequence: TGTGCCTGGAGCGACAGGGGGGGGAAACTGTTTTTT. Encoded protein: CAWSDRGGKLFF.

This clone was observed once. The genes are TRBV9 and TRBJ2-7; 7 bases are a match to TRBD2. CDR3 length equals 15 residues. Germline V gives CDR1 SGDLS, CDR2 YYNGEE. V shed 0 bases and J 0 bases; nucleotides not matched to a gene: 3. The CDR3 is CASSVEAGVSYEQYF. CDR3 nucleotide sequence: TGTGCCAGCAGCGTAGAGGCGGGGGTCTCCTACGAGCAGTACTTC.

The chain links TRBV6-5 to TRBJ1-2, with TRBD1 identical over 9 bases. This CDR3 comprises 15 residues. Germline V CDR1 and CDR2: MNHEY, SVGAGI. V gave up 2 bases and J gave up 4 bases; unmatched junction bases: 5. The CDR3 spells CASSYATGGGYGYTF. As DNA, the CDR3 is TGTGCCAGCAGTTACGCGACAGGGGGAGGCTATGGCTACACCTTC.